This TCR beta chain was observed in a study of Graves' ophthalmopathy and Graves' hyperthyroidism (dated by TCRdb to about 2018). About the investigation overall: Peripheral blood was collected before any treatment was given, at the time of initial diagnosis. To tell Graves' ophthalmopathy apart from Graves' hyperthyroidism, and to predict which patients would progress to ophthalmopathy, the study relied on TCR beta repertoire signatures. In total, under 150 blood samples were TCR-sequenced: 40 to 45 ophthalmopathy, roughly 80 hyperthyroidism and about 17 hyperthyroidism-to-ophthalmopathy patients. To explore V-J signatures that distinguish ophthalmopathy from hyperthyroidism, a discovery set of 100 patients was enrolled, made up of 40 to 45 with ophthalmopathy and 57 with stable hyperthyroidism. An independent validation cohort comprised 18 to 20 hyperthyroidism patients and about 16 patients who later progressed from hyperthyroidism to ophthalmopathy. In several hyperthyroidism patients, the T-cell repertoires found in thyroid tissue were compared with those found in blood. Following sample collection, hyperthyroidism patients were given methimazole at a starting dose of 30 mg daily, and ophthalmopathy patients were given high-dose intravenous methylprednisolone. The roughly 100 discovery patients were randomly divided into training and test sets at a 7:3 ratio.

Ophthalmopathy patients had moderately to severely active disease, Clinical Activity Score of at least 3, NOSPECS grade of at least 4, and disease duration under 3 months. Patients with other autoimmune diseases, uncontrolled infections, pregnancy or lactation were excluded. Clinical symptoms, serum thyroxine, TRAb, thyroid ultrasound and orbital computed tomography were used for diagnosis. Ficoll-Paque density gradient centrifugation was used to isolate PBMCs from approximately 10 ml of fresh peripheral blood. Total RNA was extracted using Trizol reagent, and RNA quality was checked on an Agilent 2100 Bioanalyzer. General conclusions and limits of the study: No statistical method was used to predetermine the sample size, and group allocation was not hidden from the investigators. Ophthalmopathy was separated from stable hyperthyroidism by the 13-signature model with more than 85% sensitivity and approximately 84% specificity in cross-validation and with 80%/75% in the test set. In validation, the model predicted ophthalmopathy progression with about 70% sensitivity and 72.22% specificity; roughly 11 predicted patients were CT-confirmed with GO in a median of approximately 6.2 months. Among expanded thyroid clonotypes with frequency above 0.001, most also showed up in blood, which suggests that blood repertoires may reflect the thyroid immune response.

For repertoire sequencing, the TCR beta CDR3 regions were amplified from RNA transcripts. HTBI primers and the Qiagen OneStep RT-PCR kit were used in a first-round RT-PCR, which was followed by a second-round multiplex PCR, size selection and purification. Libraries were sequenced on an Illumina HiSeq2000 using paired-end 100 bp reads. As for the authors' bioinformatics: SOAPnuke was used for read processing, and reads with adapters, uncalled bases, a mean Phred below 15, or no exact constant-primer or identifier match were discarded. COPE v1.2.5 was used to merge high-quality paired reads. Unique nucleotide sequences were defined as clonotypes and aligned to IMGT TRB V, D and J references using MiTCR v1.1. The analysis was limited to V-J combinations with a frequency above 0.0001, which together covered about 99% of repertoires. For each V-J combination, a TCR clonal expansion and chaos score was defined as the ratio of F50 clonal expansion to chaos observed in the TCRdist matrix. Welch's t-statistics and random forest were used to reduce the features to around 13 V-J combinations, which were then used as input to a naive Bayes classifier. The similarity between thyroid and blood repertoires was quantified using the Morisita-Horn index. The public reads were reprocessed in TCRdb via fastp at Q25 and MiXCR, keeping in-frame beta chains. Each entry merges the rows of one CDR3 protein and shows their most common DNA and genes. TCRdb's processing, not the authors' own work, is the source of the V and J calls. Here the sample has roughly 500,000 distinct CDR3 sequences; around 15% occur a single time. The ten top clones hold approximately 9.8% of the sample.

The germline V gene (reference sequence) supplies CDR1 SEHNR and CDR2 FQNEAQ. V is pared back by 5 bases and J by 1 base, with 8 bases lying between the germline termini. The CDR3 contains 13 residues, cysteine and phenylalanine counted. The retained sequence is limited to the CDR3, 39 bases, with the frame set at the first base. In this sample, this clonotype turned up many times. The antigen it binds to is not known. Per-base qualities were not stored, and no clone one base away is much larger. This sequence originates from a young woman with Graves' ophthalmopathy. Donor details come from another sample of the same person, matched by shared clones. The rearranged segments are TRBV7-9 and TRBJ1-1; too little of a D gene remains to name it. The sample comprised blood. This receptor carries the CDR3 CASSQQQNTEAFF. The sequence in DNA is TGTGCCAGCAGCCAACAGCAGAACACTGAAGCTTTCTTT. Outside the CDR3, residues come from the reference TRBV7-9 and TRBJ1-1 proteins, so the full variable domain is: DTGVSQNPRHKITKRGQNVTFRCDPISEHNRLYWYRQTLGQGPEFLTYFQNEAQLEKSRLLSDRFSAERPKGSFSTLEIQRTEQGDSAMYLCASSQQQNTEAFFGQGTRLTVV.